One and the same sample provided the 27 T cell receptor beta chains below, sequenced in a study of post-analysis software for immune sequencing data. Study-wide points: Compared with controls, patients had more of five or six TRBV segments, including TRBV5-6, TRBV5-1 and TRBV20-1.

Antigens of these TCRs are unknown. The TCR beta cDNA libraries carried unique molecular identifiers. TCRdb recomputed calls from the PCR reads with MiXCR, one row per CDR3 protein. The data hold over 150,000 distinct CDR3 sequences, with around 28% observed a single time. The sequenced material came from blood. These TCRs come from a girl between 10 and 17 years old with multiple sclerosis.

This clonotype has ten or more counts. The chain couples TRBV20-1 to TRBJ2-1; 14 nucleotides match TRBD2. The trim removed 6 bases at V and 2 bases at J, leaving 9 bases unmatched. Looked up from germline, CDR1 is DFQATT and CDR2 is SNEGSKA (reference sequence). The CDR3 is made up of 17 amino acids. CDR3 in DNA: TGCAGTGCCCTAGGGACTAGCGGGAGAGGTACCTACAATGAGCAGTTCTTC. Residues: CSALGTSGRGTYNEQFF.

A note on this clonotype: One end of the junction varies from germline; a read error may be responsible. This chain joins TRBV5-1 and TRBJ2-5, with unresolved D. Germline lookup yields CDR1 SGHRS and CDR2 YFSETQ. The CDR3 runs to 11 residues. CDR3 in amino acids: CASSKQGTQYF. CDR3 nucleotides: TGCGCCAGCAGCAAGCAAGGGACCCAGTACTTC. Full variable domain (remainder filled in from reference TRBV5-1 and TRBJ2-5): KAGVTQTPRYLIKTRGQQVTLSCSPISGHRSVSWYQQTPGQGLQFLFEYFSETQRNKGNFPGRFSGRQFSNSRSEMNVSTLELGDSALYLCASSKQGTQYFGPGTRLLVL.

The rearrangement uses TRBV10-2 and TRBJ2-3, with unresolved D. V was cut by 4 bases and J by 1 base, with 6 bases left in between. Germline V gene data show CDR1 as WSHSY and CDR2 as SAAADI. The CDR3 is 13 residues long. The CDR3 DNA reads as TGCGCCAGCAGTGTTCGGCGCACAGATACGCAGTATTTT. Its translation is CASSVRRTDTQYF.

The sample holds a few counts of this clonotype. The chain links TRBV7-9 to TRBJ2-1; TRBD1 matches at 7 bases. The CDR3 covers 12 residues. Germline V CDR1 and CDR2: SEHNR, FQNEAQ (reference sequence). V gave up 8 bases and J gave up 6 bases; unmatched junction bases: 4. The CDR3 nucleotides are TGTGCCAGCGAGACAGGGTTCAATGAGCAGTTCTTC. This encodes CASETGFNEQFF.

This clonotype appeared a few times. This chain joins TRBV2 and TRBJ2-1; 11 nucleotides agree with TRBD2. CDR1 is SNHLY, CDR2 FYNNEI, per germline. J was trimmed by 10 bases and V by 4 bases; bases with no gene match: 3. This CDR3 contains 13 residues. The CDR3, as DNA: TGTGCCAGCAGTGGGACTAGCGGGCGGGAGCAGTTCTTC. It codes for CASSGTSGREQFF. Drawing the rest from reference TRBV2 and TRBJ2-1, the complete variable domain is EPEVTQTPSHQVTQMGQEVILRCVPISNHLYFYWYRQILGQKVEFLVSFYNNEISEKSEIFDDQFSVERPDGSNFTLKIRSTKLEDSAMYFCASSGTSGREQFFGPGTRLTVL.

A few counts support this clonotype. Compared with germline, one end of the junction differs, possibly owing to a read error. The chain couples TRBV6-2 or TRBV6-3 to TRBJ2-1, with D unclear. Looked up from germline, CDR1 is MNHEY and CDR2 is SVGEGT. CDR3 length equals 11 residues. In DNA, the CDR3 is TGTACCAGCAGTCCATACAATGAGCAGTTCTTC. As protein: CTSSPYNEQFF.

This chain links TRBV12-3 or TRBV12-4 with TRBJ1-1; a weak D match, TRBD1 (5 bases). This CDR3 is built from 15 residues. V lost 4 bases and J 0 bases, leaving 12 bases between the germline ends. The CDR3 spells CASSSRGSMNTEAFF. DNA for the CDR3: TGTGCCAGCAGTTCCCGGGGGAGCATGAACACTGAAGCTTTCTTT.

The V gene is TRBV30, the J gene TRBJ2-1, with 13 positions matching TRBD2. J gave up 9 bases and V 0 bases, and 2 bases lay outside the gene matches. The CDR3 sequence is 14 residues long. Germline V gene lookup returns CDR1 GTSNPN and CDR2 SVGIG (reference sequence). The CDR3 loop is CAWSVGLAGSEQFF. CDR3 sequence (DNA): TGTGCCTGGAGTGTGGGACTAGCGGGAAGTGAGCAGTTCTTC.

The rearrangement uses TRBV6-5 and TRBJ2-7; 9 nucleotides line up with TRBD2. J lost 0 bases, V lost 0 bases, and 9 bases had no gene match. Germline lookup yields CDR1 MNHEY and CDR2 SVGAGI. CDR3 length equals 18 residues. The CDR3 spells CASSYSSTGLANSYEQYF. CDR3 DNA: TGTGCCAGCAGTTACTCGAGTACGGGACTAGCAAACTCCTACGAGCAGTACTTC.

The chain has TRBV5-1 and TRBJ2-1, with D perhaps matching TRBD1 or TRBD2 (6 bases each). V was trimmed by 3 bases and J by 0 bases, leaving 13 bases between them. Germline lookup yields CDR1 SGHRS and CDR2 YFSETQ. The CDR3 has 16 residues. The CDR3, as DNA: TGCGCCAGCAGCTCGGGGGCAGGGCCCTCCTACAATGAGCAGTTCTTC. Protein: CASSSGAGPSYNEQFF.

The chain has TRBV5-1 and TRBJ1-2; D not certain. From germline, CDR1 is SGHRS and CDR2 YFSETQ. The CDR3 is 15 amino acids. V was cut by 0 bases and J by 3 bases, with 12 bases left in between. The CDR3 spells CASSLDLRLDYGYTF. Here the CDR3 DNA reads TGCGCCAGCAGCTTGGATCTACGCCTCGACTATGGCTACACCTTC.

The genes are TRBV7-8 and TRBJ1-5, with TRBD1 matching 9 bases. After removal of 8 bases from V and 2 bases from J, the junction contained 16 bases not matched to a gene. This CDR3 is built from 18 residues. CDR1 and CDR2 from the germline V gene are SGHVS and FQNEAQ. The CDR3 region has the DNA TGTGCCAGCCAGGCCTCCGGACAGGGGTTTTTGGGCAATCAGCCCCAGCATTTT. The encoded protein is CASQASGQGFLGNQPQHF.

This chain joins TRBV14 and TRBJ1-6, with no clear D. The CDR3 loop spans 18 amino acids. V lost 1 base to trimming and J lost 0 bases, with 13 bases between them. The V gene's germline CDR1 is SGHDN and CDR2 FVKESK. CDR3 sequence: CASSQVAGPSSYNSPLHF. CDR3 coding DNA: TGTGCCAGCAGCCAAGTAGCGGGCCCTAGCTCCTATAATTCACCCCTCCACTTT.

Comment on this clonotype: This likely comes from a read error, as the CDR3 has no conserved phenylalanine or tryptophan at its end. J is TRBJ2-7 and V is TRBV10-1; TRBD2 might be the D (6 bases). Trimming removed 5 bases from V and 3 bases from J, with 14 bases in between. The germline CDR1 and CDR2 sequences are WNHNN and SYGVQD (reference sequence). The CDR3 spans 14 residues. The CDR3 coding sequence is TGCGCCAGCAGTCCCGGGAGTTATGTCTACGAGCAGTACTGC. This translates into CASSPGSYVYEQYC.

CDR3 loop: CASSPEGSGGQFF. DNA for the CDR3: TGTGCCAGCAGCCCGGAGGGGTCAGGTGGGCAGTTCTTC. V usage is TRBV3-1 and J usage is TRBJ2-1, with D maybe TRBD2 (6 bases). Germline V gene data show CDR1 as LGHDT and CDR2 as YNNKEL (reference sequence). This CDR3 is 13 amino acids long. The ends were cut back, 4 bases at V and 12 bases at J, with 16 bases in the middle.

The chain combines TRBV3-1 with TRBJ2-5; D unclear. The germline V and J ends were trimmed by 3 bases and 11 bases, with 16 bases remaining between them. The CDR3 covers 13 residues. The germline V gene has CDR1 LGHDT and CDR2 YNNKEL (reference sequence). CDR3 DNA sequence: TGTGCCAGCAGCCACGACACCTACAATGAGCAGTACTTC. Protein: CASSHDTYNEQYF.

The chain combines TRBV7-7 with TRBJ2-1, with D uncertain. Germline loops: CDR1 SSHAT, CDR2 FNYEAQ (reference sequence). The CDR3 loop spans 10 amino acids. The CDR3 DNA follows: TGTGCTCCCTCCTCGAGGGAGCAGTTCTTC. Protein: CAPSSREQFF.

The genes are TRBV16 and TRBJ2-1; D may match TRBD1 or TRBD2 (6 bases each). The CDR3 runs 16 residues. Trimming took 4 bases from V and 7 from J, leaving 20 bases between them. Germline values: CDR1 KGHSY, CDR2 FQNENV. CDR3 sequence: CASSPYDRTGGNEQFF. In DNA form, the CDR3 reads TGTGCCAGCAGCCCCTACGACAGGACTGGGGGGAATGAGCAGTTCTTC.

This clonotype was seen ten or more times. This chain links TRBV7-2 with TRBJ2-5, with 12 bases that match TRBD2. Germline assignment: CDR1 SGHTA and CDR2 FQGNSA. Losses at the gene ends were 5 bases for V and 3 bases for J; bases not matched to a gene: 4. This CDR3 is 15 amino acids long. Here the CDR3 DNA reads TGTGCCAGCAGCCCAAGACTAGCGGGAGAAGAGACCCAGTACTTC. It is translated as CASSPRLAGEETQYF.

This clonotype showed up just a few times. The CDR3 loop reads CASSLTGVGYTF. DNA of the CDR3: TGTGCCAGCAGCTTGACAGGGGTGGGCTACACCTTC. The chain links TRBV7-2 to TRBJ1-2; 8 nucleotides match TRBD1. V trimming: 3 bases; J trimming: 8 bases; junction bases outside the gene matches: 2. The CDR3 has 12 residues. CDR1 is SGHTA and CDR2 is FQGNSA in the germline V gene.

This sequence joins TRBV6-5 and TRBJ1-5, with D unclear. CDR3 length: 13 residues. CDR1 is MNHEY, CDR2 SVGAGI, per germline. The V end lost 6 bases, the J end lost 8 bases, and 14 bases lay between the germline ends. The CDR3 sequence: CASSPLNLEPQHF. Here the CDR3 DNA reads TGTGCCAGCAGCCCCCTAAACTTGGAGCCCCAGCATTTT.

CDR3 residues: CATSRDLGGREKLFF. The CDR3 nucleotides are TGTGCCACCAGCAGAGACTTAGGAGGGCGTGAAAAACTGTTTTTT. The rearrangement links TRBV15 to TRBJ1-4, with unresolved D. CDR3 size: 15 residues. Germline-derived CDR1 and CDR2 are LNHNV and YYDKDF (reference sequence). V lost 0 bases and J lost 7, with 12 bases in between.

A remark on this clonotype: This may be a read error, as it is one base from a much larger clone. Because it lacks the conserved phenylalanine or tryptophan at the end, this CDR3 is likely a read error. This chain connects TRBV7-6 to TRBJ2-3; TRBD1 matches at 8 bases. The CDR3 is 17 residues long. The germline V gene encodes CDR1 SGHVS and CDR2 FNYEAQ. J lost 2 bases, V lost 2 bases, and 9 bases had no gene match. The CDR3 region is CASSLSVRGPHTDTQYS. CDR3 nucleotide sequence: TGTGCCAGCAGCTTAAGTGTCAGGGGGCCTCACACAGATACGCAGTATTCT.

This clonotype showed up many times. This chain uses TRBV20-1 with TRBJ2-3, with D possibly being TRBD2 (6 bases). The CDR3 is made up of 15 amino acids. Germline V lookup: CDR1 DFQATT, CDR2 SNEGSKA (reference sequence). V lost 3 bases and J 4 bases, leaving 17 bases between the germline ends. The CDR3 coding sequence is TGCAGTGCTAGTGGTTGGCGGGGAGCCCCAGATACGCAGTATTTT. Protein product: CSASGWRGAPDTQYF.

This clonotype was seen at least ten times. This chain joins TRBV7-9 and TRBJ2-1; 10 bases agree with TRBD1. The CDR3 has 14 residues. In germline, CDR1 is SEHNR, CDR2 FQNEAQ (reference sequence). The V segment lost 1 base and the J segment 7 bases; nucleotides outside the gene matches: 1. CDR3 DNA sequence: TGTGCCAGCAGCTTAGGGGACAGGGGAAATGAGCAGTTCTTC. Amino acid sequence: CASSLGDRGNEQFF.

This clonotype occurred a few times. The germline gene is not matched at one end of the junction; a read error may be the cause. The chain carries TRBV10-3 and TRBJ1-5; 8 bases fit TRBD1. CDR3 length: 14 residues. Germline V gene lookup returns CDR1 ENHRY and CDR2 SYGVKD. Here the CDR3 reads CAIGETGGNQPQHF. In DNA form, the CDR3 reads TGTGCCATCGGTGAGACAGGGGGCAATCAGCCCCAGCATTTT.

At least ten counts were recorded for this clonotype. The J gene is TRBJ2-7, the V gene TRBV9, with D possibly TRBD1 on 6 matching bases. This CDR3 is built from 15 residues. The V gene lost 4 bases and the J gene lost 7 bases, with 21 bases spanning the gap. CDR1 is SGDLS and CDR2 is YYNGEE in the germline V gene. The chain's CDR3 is CASSPGGSPTGEQYF. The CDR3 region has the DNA TGTGCCAGCAGCCCTGGGGGCTCCCCAACGGGGGAGCAGTACTTC. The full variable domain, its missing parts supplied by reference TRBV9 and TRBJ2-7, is DSGVTQTPKHLITATGQRVTLRCSPRSGDLSVYWYQQSLDQGLQFLIQYYNGEERAKGNILERFSAQQFPDLHSELNLSSLELGDSALYFCASSPGGSPTGEQYFGPGTRLTVT.